This T cell receptor beta chain emerged from a study of blood T cell repertoires in COVID-19. Study-wide context: T cells, B-cell-depleted T cells, or PBMCs supplied cDNA or gDNA.

In the original processing: Quantification of nucleated cells was approximated via reference gene primer amplification. Clones were sequenced by immunoSEQ multiplex PCR, and TCRdb holds only the in-frame ones, with some missing. V, J and clone size were drawn from that table, and D and trimming were deduced from the DNA. The table records approximately 120,000 clones, about 80% of them present only once. Sequences were obtained from peripheral blood. This sequence was found in a human donor in a cohort sampled during active COVID-19.

The CDR3 coding sequence is TGTGCCAGCTCACCAACCCGGGACAGTTATAACCTCCACTTT. This codes for CASSPTRDSYNLHF. The V gene is TRBV18, the J gene TRBJ1-6, with TRBD1 matching 7 bases. In germline, CDR1 is KGHSH, CDR2 LQKENI. CDR3 length equals 14 residues. V was clipped by 2 bases and J by 15 bases; unmatched bases: 10.